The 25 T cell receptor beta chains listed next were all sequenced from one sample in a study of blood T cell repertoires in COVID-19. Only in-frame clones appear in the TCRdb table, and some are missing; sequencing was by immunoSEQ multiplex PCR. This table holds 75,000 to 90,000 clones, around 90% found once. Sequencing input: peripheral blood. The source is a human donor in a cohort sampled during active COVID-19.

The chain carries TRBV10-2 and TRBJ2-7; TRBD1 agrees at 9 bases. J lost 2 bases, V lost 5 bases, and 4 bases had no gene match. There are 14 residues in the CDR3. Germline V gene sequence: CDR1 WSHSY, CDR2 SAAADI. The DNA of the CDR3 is TGCGCCAGCAGTTCGGACAGGGGAACCTACGAGCAGTACTTC. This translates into CASSSDRGTYEQYF.

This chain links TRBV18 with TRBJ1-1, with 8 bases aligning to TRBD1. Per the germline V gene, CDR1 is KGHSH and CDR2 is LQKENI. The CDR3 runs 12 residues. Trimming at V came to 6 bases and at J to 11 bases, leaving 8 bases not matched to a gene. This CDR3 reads CASSTRDRQAFF. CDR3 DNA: TGTGCCAGCTCTACCCGGGACAGGCAGGCTTTCTTT.

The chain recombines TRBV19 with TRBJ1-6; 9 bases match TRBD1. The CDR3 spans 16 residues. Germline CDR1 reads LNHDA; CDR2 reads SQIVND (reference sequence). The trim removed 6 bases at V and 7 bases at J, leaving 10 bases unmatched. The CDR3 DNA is TGTGCCAGTAGCACTGAACAGGGGGCTAGGAATTCACCCCTCCACTTT. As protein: CASSTEQGARNSPLHF.

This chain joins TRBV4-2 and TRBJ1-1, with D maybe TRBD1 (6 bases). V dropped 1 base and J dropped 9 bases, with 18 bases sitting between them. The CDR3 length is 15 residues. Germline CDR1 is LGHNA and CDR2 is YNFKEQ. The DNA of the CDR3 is TGTGCCAGCAGCCAAGCTGTCCGGGACACTAACCAAGCTTTCTTT. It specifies CASSQAVRDTNQAFF.

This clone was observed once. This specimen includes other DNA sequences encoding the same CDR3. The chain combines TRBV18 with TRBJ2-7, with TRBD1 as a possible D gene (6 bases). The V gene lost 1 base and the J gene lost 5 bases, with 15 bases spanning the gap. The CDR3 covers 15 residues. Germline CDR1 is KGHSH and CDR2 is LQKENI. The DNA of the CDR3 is TGTGCCAGCTCACCACAGAGAGGGGGAGAGAACGAGCAGTACTTC. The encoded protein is CASSPQRGGENEQYF.

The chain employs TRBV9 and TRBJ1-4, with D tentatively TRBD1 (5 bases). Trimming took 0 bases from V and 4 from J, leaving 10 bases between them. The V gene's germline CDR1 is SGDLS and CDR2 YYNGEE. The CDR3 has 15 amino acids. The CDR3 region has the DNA TGTGCCAGCAGCGTAGAGGGACTACGTAATGAAAAACTGTTTTTT. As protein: CASSVEGLRNEKLFF.

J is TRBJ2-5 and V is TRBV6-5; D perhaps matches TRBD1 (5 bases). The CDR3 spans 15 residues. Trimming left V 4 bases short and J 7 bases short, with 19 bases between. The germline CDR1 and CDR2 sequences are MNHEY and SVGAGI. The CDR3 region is CASSLGVGDVRTQYF. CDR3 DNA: TGTGCCAGCAGTTTAGGGGTCGGAGACGTGAGGACCCAGTACTTC.

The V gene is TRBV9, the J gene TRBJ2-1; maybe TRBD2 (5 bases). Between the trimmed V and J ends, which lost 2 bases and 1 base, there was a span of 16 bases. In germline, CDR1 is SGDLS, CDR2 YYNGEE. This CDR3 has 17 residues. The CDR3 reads CASSVGDGVGSYNEQFF. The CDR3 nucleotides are TGTGCCAGCAGCGTCGGGGATGGGGTTGGTTCCTACAATGAGCAGTTCTTC. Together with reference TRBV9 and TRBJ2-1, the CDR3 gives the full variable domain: DSGVTQTPKHLITATGQRVTLRCSPRSGDLSVYWYQQSLDQGLQFLIQYYNGEERAKGNILERFSAQQFPDLHSELNLSSLELGDSALYFCASSVGDGVGSYNEQFFGPGTRLTVL.

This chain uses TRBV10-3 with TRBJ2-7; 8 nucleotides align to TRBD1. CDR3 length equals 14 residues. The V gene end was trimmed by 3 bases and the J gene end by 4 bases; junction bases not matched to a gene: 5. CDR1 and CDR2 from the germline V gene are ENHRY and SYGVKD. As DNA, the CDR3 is TGTGCCATCAGTGATAACGACAGGGGTTACGAGCAGTACTTC. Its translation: CAISDNDRGYEQYF.

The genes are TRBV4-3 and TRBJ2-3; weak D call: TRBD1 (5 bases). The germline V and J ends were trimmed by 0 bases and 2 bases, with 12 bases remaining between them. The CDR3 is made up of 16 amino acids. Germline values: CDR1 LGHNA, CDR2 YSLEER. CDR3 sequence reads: CASSQDGRVLTDTQYF. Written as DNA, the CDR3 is TGCGCCAGCAGCCAAGATGGCAGGGTCCTCACAGATACGCAGTATTTT.

In nucleotides, the CDR3 is TGTGCCAGCAGCTTAATGGGGGGGCGAGAGACCCAGTACTTC. Amino acids: CASSLMGGRETQYF. V usage is TRBV7-3 and J usage is TRBJ2-5; D might be TRBD2 (7 bases). Germline V gene lookup returns CDR1 SGHTA and CDR2 FQGTGA. The V end lost 1 base, the J end lost 4 bases, and 10 bases lay between the germline ends. This CDR3 region has 14 residues.

DNA for the CDR3: TGTGCCAGCAGAGGGACAGGAGAAGCTTTCTTT. Translating it yields CASRGTGEAFF. This rearrangement joins TRBV9 to TRBJ1-1, with TRBD1 matching over 8 bases. The CDR3 sequence is 11 residues long. Germline CDR1 and CDR2: SGDLS and YYNGEE. V trimming: 5 bases; J trimming: 8 bases; junction bases outside the gene matches: 2.

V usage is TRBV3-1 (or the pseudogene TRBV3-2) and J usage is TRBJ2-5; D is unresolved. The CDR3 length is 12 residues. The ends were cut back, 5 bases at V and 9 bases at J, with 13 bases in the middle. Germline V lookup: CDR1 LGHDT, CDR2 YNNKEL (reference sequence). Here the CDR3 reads CASSKALGAQYF. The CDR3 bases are TGTGCCAGCAGCAAAGCCCTGGGCGCCCAGTACTTC.

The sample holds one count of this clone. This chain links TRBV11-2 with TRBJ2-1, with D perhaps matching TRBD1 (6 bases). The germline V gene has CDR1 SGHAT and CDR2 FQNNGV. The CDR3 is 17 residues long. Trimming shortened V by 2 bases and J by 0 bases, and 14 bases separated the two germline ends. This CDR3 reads CASSLPQGGNSYNEQFF. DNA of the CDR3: TGTGCCAGCAGCTTACCCCAAGGGGGTAACTCCTACAATGAGCAGTTCTTC.

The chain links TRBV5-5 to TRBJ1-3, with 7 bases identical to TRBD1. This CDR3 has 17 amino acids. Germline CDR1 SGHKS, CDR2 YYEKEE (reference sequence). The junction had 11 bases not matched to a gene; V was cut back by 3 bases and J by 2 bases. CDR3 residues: CASSWTGTVAPGNTIYF. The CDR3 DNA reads TGTGCCAGCAGCTGGACCGGGACAGTCGCTCCTGGAAACACCATATATTTT.

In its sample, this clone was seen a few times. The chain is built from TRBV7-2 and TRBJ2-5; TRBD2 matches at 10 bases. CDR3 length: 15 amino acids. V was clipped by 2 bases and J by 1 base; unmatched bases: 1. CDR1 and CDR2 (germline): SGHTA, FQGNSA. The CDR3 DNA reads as TGTGCCAGCAGCTTAACTAGCGGGGCCCAAGAGACCCAGTACTTC. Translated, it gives CASSLTSGAQETQYF.

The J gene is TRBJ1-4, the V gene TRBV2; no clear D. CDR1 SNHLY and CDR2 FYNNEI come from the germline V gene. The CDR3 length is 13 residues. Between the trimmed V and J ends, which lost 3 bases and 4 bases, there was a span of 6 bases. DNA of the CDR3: TGTGCCAGCAGTGATCCCGGTAATGAAAAACTGTTTTTT. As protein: CASSDPGNEKLFF.

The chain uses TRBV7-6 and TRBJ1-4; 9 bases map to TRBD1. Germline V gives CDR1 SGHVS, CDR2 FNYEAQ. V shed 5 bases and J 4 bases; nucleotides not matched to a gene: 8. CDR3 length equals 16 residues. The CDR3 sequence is CASSLFGQGSNEKLFF. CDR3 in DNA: TGTGCCAGCAGCCTTTTTGGACAGGGGAGTAATGAAAAACTGTTTTTT.

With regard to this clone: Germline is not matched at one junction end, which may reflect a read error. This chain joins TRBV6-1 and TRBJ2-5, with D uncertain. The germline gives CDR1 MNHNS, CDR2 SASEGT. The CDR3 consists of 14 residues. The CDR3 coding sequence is TGTGCCAGCAGGGAAGTAGTGAGACAAGAGACCCAGTACTTC. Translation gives CASREVVRQETQYF.

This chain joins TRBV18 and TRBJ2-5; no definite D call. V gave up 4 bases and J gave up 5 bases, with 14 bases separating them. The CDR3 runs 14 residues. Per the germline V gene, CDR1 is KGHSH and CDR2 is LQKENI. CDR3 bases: TGTGCCAGCTCACAACGCCAAATCAGGGAGACCCAGTACTTC. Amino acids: CASSQRQIRETQYF.

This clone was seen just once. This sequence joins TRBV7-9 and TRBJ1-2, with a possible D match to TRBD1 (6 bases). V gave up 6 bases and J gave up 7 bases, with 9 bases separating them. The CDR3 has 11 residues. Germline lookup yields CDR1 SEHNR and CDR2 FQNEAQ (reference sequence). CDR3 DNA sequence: TGTGCCAGCAGTCCAGGGGTTGGCTACACCTTC. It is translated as CASSPGVGYTF.

The CDR3 nucleotides are TGTGCCAGCAGCGTAGGACAGGGAAATGAAAAACTGTTTTTT. Translated: CASSVGQGNEKLFF. The chain links TRBV9 to TRBJ1-4; TRBD1 aligns across 7 bases. CDR1 is SGDLS and CDR2 is YYNGEE in the germline V gene. The junction had 1 base not matched to a gene; V was cut back by 0 bases and J by 5 bases. The CDR3 loop spans 14 amino acids.

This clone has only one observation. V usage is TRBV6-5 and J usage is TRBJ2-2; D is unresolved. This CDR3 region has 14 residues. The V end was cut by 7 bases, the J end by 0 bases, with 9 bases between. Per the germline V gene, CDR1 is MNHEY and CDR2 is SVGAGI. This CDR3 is CASTRSTNTGELFF. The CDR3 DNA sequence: TGTGCCAGCACGCGGAGTACGAACACCGGGGAGCTGTTTTTT.

CDR3 bases: TGTGCCAGCAGCGAAAGTACCGGCGACAGGGCTGGGGCCCAGCATTTT. Translated, it gives CASSESTGDRAGAQHF. V usage is TRBV6-6 and J usage is TRBJ1-5; 7 bases agree with TRBD1. Losses at the gene ends were 6 bases for V and 11 bases for J; bases not matched to a gene: 19. The CDR3 sequence is 16 residues long. Germline V gives CDR1 MNHNY, CDR2 SVGAGI (reference sequence).

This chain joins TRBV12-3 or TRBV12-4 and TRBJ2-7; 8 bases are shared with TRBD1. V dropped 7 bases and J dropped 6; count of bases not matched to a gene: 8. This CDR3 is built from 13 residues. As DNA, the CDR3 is TGTGCCAGCACCGTGGACAGGGCAGGCGAGCAGTACTTC. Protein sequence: CASTVDRAGEQYF.